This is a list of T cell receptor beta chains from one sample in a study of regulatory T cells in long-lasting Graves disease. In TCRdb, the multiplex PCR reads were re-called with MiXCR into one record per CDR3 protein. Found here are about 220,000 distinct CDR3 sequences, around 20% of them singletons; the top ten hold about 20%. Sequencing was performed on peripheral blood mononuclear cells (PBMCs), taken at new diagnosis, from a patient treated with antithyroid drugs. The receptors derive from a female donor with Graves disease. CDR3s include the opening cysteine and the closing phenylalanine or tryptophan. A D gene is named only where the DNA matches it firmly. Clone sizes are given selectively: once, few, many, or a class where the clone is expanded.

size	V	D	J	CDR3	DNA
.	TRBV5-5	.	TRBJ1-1	CASSDWLGTEAFF	TGTGCCAGCAGCGACTGGCTGGGCACTGAAGCTTTCTTT
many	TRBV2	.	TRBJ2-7	CASRDSISYEQYF	TGTGCCAGCCGGGACTCGATTTCCTACGAGCAGTACTTC
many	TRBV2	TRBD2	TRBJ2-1	CASSREQGGRGQFF	TGTGCCAGCAGCCGGGAACAGGGCGGGAGGGGGCAGTTCTTC
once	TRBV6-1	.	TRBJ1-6	CASSGLAGAGGNSPLHF	TGTGCCAGCAGTGGACTAGCGGGGGCCGGGGGAAATTCACCCCTCCACTTT
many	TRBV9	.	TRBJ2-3	CASSVGVGPSLITDTQYF	TGTGCCAGCAGCGTAGGCGTGGGGCCGTCCTTGATCACAGATACGCAGTATTTT
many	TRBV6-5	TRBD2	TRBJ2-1	CASSYSSGEPEQFF	TGTGCCAGCAGTTACTCTAGCGGGGAACCCGAGCAGTTCTTC
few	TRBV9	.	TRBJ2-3	CASSVVREDTQYF	TGTGCCAGCAGCGTAGTACGGGAGGATACGCAGTATTTT
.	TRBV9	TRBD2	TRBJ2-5	CASSAMGLAGDQETQYF	TGTGCCAGCAGCGCCATGGGACTAGCGGGAGACCAAGAGACCCAGTACTTC
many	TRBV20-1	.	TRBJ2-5	CSVIRDTQETQYF	TGCAGTGTCATCCGGGACACTCAAGAGACCCAGTACTTC
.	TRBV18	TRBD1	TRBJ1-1	CASSPPAGQDEAFF	TGTGCCAGCTCACCACCGGCCGGACAGGATGAAGCTTTCTTT
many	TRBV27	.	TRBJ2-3	CASPGPVPSDTQYF	TGTGCCAGCCCTGGGCCGGTGCCTTCAGATACGCAGTATTTT
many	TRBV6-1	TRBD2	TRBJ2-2	CASSRTSGTAGELFF	TGTGCCAGCAGTCGGACTAGCGGGACTGCCGGGGAGCTGTTTTTT
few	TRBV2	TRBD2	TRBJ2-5	CASSTRLAGETQYF	TGTGCCAGCAGTACCAGACTAGCGGGAGAGACCCAGTACTTC
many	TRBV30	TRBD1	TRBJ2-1	CAWSRGTGLYNEQFF	TGTGCCTGGAGTCGCGGGACAGGATTATACAATGAGCAGTTCTTC
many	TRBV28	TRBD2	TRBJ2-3	CASSASVLPGLAGGPDTQYF	TGTGCCAGCAGTGCCTCCGTCCTACCGGGACTAGCGGGAGGGCCCGATACGCAGTATTTT
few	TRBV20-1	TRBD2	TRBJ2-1	CSARDPALADNEQFF	TGCAGTGCTAGAGATCCCGCCCTAGCGGACAATGAGCAGTTCTTC
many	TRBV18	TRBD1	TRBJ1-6	CASSSRGTVINSPLHF	TGTGCCAGCTCATCCCGGGGGACAGTGATTAATTCACCCCTCCACTTT
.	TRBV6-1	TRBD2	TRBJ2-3	CASRGTSGRLSSGTDTQYF	TGTGCCAGCAGGGGGACTAGCGGGAGACTAAGTTCGGGGACAGATACGCAGTATTTT
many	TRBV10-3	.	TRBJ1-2	CAISEVTAKNYGYTF	TGTGCCATCAGTGAGGTGACAGCTAAAAACTATGGCTACACCTTC
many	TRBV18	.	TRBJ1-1	CASSPRRDDEAFF	TGTGCCAGCTCACCACGCAGGGATGATGAAGCTTTCTTT
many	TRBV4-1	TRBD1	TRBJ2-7	CASNQGPGTGDYEQYF	TGCGCCAGCAACCAAGGCCCCGGGACAGGGGACTACGAGCAGTACTTC
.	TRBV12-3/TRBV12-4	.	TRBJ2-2	CASSFVGRNTGELFF	TGTGCCAGCAGTTTCGTGGGCAGGAACACCGGGGAGCTGTTTTTT
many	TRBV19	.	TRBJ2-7	CASSIKESYEQYF	TGTGCCAGTAGTATAAAGGAGTCCTACGAGCAGTACTTC
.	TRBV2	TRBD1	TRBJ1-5	CASGPGQGISNQPQHF	TGTGCCAGCGGTCCGGGACAGGGAATCAGCAATCAGCCCCAGCATTTT
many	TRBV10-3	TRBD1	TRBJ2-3	CAISESKGTGGVDTQYF	TGTGCCATCAGTGAGTCGAAGGGGACAGGGGGCGTTGATACGCAGTATTTT
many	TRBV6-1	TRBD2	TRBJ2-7	CASEQREAHEQYF	TGTGCCAGCGAGCAGCGGGAGGCCCACGAGCAGTACTTC
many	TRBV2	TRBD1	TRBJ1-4	CASRAGTGSNEKLFF	TGTGCCAGCAGAGCCGGGACAGGAAGCAATGAAAAACTGTTTTTT
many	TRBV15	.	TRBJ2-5	CATSRDLYWETQYF	TGTGCCACCAGCAGAGATTTGTATTGGGAGACCCAGTACTTC
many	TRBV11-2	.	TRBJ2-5	CASSLEGGGPGETQYF	TGTGCCAGCAGCTTAGAGGGAGGGGGACCGGGAGAGACCCAGTACTTC
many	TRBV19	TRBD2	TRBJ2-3	CASGTSGFSSTDTQYF	TGTGCCAGCGGGACTAGCGGGTTCTCAAGCACAGATACGCAGTATTTT
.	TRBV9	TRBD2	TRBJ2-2	CASSVEGTSGRNTGELFF	TGTGCCAGCAGCGTAGAGGGGACTAGCGGGAGGAACACCGGGGAGCTGTTTTTT
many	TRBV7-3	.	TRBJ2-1	CASSLTSDRYNEQFF	TGTGCCAGCAGCTTAACGTCCGACCGTTACAATGAGCAGTTCTTC
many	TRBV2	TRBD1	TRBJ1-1	CASSEAPRGLTEAFF	TGTGCCAGCAGTGAAGCGCCCAGGGGGCTGACTGAAGCTTTCTTT
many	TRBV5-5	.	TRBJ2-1	CASSLRPGALYNEQFF	TGTGCCAGCAGCTTGAGGCCAGGGGCCCTCTACAATGAGCAGTTCTTC
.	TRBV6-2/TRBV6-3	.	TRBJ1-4	CASSRGGGMSSSGEKLFF	TGTGCCAGCAGTAGGGGGGGGGGCATGAGCAGTTCTGGTGAAAAACTGTTTTTT
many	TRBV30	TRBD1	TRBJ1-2	CACPGQGGYGYTF	TGTGCCTGCCCCGGACAGGGTGGCTATGGCTACACCTTC
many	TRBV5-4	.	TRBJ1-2	CASSFYREGYGYTF	TGTGCCAGCAGCTTTTACAGGGAAGGCTATGGCTACACCTTC
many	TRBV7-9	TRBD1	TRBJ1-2	CASSHPGGANYGYTF	TGTGCCAGCAGCCACCCAGGGGGTGCCAACTATGGCTACACCTTC
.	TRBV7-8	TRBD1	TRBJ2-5	CASSSRDRGRETQYF	TGTGCCAGCAGCTCCCGGGACAGGGGGCGGGAGACCCAGTACTTC
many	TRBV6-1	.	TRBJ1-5	CASSPTQWDHSNQPQHF	TGTGCCAGCAGCCCCACCCAGTGGGACCATAGCAATCAGCCCCAGCATTTT
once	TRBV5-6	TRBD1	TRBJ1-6	CASSLGTGSSYNSPLHF	TGTGCCAGCAGCTTGGGGACAGGGAGCTCCTATAATTCACCCCTCCACTTT
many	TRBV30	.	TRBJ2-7	CAWSAHYEQYF	TGTGCCTGGAGTGCCCACTACGAGCAGTACTTC
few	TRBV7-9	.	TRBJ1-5	CASSEDNQPQHF	TGTGCCAGCAGTGAGGATAATCAGCCCCAGCATTTT
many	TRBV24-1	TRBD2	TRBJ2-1	CATSDIRAGVNEQFF	TGTGCCACCAGTGACATAAGAGCGGGAGTGAATGAGCAGTTCTTC